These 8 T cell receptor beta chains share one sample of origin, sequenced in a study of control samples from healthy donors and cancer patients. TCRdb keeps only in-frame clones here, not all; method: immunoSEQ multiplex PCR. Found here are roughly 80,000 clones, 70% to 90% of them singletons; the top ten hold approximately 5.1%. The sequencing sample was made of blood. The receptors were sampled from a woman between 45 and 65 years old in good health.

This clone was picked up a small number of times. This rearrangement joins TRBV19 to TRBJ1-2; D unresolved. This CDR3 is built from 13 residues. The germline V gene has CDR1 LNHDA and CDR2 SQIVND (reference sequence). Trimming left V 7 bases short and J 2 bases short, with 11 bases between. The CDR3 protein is CASKRTDNYGYTF. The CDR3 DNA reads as TGTGCCAGTAAAAGGACGGACAACTATGGCTACACCTTC.

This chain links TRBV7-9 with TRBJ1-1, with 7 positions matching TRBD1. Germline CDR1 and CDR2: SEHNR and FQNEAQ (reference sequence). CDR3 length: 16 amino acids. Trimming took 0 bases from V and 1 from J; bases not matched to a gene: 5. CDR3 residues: CASSLAPGTANTEAFF. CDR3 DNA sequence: TGTGCCAGCAGCTTAGCACCCGGGACAGCGAACACTGAAGCTTTCTTT.

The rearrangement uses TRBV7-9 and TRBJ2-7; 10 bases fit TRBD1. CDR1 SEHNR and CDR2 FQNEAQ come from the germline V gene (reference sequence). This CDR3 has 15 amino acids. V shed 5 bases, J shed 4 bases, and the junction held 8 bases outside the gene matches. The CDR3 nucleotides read TGTGCCAGCAGCCCCCCCTGGGACAGGGGATACGAGCAGTACTTC. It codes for CASSPPWDRGYEQYF.

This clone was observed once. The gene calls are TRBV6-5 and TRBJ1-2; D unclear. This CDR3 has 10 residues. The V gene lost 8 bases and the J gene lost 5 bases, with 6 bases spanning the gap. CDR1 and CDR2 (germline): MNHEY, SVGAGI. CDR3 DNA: TGTGCCAGCTCGGGATATGGCTACACCTTC. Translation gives CASSGYGYTF.

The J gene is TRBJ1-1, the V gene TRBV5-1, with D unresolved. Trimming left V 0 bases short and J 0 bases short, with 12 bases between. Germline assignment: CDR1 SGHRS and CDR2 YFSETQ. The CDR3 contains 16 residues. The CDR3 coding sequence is TGCGCCAGCAGCTTGGGGGTCGGAAGCATGAACACTGAAGCTTTCTTT. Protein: CASSLGVGSMNTEAFF.

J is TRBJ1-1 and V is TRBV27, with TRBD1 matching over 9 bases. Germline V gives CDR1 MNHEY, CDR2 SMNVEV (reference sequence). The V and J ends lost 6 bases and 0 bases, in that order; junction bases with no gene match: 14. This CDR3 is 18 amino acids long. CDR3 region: CASRPNYRGLIVNTEAFF. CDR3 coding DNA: TGTGCCAGCAGGCCAAACTACAGGGGGCTAATCGTGAACACTGAAGCTTTCTTT.

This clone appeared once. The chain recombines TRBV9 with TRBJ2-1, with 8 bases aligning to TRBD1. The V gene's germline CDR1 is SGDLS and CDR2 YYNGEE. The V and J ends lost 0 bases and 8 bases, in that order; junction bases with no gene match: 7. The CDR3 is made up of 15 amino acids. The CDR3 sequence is CASSVAGQVIDEQFF. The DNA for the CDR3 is TGTGCCAGCAGCGTAGCGGGACAGGTAATCGATGAGCAGTTCTTC.

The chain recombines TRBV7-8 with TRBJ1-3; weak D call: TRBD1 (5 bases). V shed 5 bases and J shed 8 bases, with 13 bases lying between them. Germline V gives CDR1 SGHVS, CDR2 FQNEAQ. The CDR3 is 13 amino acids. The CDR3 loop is CASSGWLGHTIYF. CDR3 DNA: TGTGCCAGCAGCGGCTGGTTGGGGCACACCATATATTTT.